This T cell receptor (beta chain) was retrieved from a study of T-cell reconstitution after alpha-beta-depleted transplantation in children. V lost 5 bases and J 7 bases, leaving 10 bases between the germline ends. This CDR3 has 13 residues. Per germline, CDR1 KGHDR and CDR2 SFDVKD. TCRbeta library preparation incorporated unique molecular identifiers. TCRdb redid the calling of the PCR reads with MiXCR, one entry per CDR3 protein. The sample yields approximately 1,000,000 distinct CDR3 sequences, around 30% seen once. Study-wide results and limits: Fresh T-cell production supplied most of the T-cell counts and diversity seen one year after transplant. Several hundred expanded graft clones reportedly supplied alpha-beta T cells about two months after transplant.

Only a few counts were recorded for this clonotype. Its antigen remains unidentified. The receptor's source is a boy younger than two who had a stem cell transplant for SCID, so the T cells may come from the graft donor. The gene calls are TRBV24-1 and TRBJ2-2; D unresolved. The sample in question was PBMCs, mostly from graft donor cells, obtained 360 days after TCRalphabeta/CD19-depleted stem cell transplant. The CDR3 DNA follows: TGTGCCACCAGTGCCTTAGATGGCGGGGAGCTGTTTTTT. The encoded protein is CATSALDGGELFF.